Here is one T cell receptor (beta chain) with its context. In the authors' methods: Reference gene primer amplification gave estimated nucleated cell counts. Produced via immunoSEQ multiplex PCR; TCRdb's table is partial and in-frame only. The DNA gave D and trimming, while V, J and clone size come from that table. This table holds about 190,000 clones, roughly 82% found once. V shed 7 bases and J 6 bases; nucleotides not matched to a gene: 10. This CDR3 comprises 16 residues. Per the germline V gene, CDR1 is SNHLY and CDR2 is FYNNEI. Recruits, aged about 18 to 95 years, lived in 20 to 30 US areas. Donors were grouped by their self-reported clinical history. The sample belongs to a study of blood T cell repertoires in COVID-19. Study as a whole: T cells, B-cell-depleted T cells, or PBMCs provided the cDNA or gDNA that served as material.

Specimen: PBMCs or T cells enriched from blood (not recorded which). The receptor comes from an older woman with acute COVID-19. The rearrangement uses TRBV2 and TRBJ2-3; 13 bases align to TRBD2. As DNA, the CDR3 is TGTGCCAGCACCGGACCGGGACTAGCGGGATCGGATACGCAGTATTTT. Its translation: CASTGPGLAGSDTQYF.